Given below is one T cell receptor (beta chain) in context. V was shortened by 6 bases and J by 5 bases, with 13 bases between the two germline ends. Germline V lookup: CDR1 SGHTA, CDR2 FQGNSA. The CDR3 is 13 amino acids. The entry originates in a study of blood T cell repertoires in COVID-19. Whole-study context: Material from acute and convalescent COVID-19 was sourced from the United States, Italy and Spain. The analysed material was cDNA or gDNA that came from T cells, B-cell-depleted T cells, or PBMCs.

Original processing methods: Nucleated cell counts were estimated from reference gene primer amplification. Assay used: immunoSEQ multiplex PCR; TCRdb lists only in-frame clones, some missing. V and J calls and clone size are those listed in that table; D and trimming were worked out from the DNA. Of over 100,000 clones in the sample, roughly 79% are singletons; the top ten hold over 9.5%. J is TRBJ1-1 and V is TRBV7-2, with D possibly being TRBD1 (5 bases). The sample consisted of peripheral blood. This receptor was taken from a human donor in a cohort sampled during active COVID-19. The CDR3 sequence is CASRESGATEAFF. The DNA for the CDR3 is TGTGCCAGCAGGGAAAGTGGGGCGACTGAAGCTTTCTTT.